The clone carrying this T cell receptor (beta chain) was detected a few times. Its specificity is not known. TCRdb's copy holds only in-frame clones and misses some; the assay was immunoSEQ multiplex PCR. The sample contains over a million clones, 65% to 80% of which appear only once. This specimen comes from a study of shared clonotypes between healthy human individuals. General study findings and limits: Four donors shared 5% to 5.5% of their naive CD4 clonotypes. Generally, estimated richness proved larger in naive subsets than it did in memory subsets.

J lost 8 bases, V lost 0 bases, and 8 bases had no gene match. The CDR3 spans 16 residues. Germline V gives CDR1 KGHSH, CDR2 LQKENI. Sequenced material: memory CD4+ T cells sorted from blood. Subset reported: CD45RA-negative fraction. The chain carries TRBV18 and TRBJ2-3, with 10 bases lining up with TRBD2. The sequence derives from a man between 18 and 29 years old in good health. This CDR3 is CASSPPRPSGGSTQYF. CDR3 bases: TGTGCCAGCTCACCACCGCGTCCTAGCGGGGGTAGTACGCAGTATTTT.